The sequence of this TCR beta chain was determined in a study of cytomegalovirus exposure and HLA in healthy donors. The CDR3 sequence is 14 residues long. V dropped 4 bases and J dropped 9; count of bases not matched to a gene: 8. Germline V CDR1 and CDR2: MGHRA, YSYEKL. In the case of this clone: Its cognate antigen is unknown.

The study, taken as a whole, reports: Being productive about 90% or about 30% of the time was typical of most TCR beta V segments in an earlier analysis. The authors assumed roughly uniform sequencing depth across donors for presence/absence analyses.

The PCR ran on 60 Vbeta and 13 Jbeta primers. The authors' processing: Unique TCR beta chains totaled roughly 81 million in a later count, with around 10 million of them shared. The repertoire was sequenced with immunoSEQ multiplex PCR; TCRdb's copy has only in-frame clones and lacks some. V and J calls and clone size are copied from that table; D and trimming were computed from the DNA. The data show some 150,000 clones, 64% seen once. The sequence derives from a woman aged 25 to 45 in good health and CMV-seropositive. The gene calls are TRBV4-1 and TRBJ2-5; 10 bases fit TRBD2. Specimen: PBMCs. For the CDR3, the DNA is TGCGCCAGCAGCCTAACTAGCGGGGTCGAGGCCCAGTACTTC. Its translation is CASSLTSGVEAQYF.